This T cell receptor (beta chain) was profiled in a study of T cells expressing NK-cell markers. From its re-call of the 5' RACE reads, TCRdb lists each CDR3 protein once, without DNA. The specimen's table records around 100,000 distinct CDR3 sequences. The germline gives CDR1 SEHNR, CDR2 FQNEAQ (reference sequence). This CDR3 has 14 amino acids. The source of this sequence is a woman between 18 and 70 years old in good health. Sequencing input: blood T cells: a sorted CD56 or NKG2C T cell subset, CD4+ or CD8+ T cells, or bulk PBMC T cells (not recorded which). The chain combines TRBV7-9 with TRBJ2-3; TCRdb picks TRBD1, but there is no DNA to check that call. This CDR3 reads CASSPVGDPDTQYF.